Following are 27 T cell receptor beta chains from one sample sequenced in a study of CD8 T cells in Susac syndrome. Reverse transcription of about 0.5 to 1 ug RNA was carried out with random hexamers. TCRdb reanalysed the immunoSEQ multiplex PCR reads using MiXCR and keeps one entry per CDR3 protein. The data contain approximately 190,000 distinct CDR3 sequences, roughly 92% of them singletons. Sequenced input: CD4+ T cells from PBMCs. These receptors all stem from a human donor in good health.

CDR3 sequence (DNA): TGCAGTGCTAGGGGAGGACAGGGGGCTAGATTCACTGAAGCTTTCTTT. This encodes CSARGGQGARFTEAFF. The chain recombines TRBV20-1 with TRBJ1-1; 11 bases fit TRBD1. Looked up from germline, CDR1 is DFQATT and CDR2 is SNEGSKA (reference sequence). Trimming removed 3 bases from V and 4 bases from J; junction bases left unmatched: 10. The CDR3 sequence is 16 residues long.

The chain joins TRBV20-1 to TRBJ1-2; no firm D call. V was clipped by 4 bases and J by 3 bases, with 15 bases between them. This CDR3 comprises 14 residues. Germline CDR1 and CDR2: DFQATT and SNEGSKA (reference sequence). The chain's CDR3 is CSATWVVRDYGYTF. The DNA of the CDR3 is TGCAGTGCTACTTGGGTGGTTAGGGACTATGGCTACACCTTC.

The genes are TRBV29-1 and TRBJ2-3, with 8 nucleotides matching TRBD2. Germline CDR1 is SQVTM and CDR2 is ANQGSEA. V shed 3 bases and J 2 bases; nucleotides not matched to a gene: 7. This CDR3 spans 15 amino acids. CDR3 nucleotides: TGCAGCGTTGATTTCTCTAGCGGGCTCACAGATACGCAGTATTTT. This sequence encodes CSVDFSSGLTDTQYF.

J is TRBJ2-1 and V is TRBV2; the D is unclear. Germline V CDR1 and CDR2: SNHLY, FYNNEI. Trimming took off 6 bases at V and 8 bases at J, with 8 bases between the two ends. CDR3 length equals 11 residues. This CDR3 reads CASSLGHEQFF. Written as DNA, the CDR3 is TGTGCCAGCAGCCTAGGGCATGAGCAGTTCTTC.

The V and J genes are TRBV2 and TRBJ2-5, with TRBD1 as a possible D gene (5 bases). Trimming pared 7 bases from V and 3 bases from J, leaving 12 bases between. Germline values: CDR1 SNHLY, CDR2 FYNNEI. The CDR3 runs to 13 residues. Here the CDR3 DNA reads TGTGCCAGCATCCCAGGGCGCGAAGAGACCCAGTACTTC. Amino acids: CASIPGREETQYF.

The chain has TRBV4-2 and TRBJ2-5; 14 bases match TRBD2. Trimming cost V 5 bases and J 1 base; bases outside gene matches: 9. This CDR3 is built from 18 residues. CDR1 LGHNA and CDR2 YNFKEQ come from the germline V gene. This CDR3 reads CASSKTSGGAGGQETQYF. CDR3 bases: TGTGCCAGCAGCAAGACTAGCGGGGGGGCAGGGGGCCAAGAGACCCAGTACTTC.

The chain couples TRBV7-3 to TRBJ2-2; D call uncertain. CDR1 is SGHTA and CDR2 is FQGTGA in the germline V gene. The V end was cut by 5 bases, the J end by 1 base, with 11 bases between. This CDR3 is 15 amino acids long. CDR3 coding DNA: TGTGCCAGCAGCCAAGAAGTCCGGAACACCGGGGAGCTGTTTTTT. It translates to CASSQEVRNTGELFF. The variable domain in full, with the rest retrieved from reference TRBV7-3 and TRBJ2-2, is GAGVSQTPSNKVTEKGKYVELRCDPISGHTALYWYRQSLGQGPEFLIYFQGTGAADDSGLPNDRFFAVRPEGSVSTLKIQRTERGDSAVYLCASSQEVRNTGELFFGEGSRLTVL.

The chain has TRBV12-3 or TRBV12-4 and TRBJ2-5; D perhaps matches TRBD2 (6 bases). V gave up 5 bases and J gave up 7 bases, with 20 bases separating them. This CDR3 spans 15 amino acids. The CDR3 coding sequence is TGTGCCAGCAGTCCGGCCGGGGGTGGCCGGGTGACCCAGTACTTC. Protein: CASSPAGGGRVTQYF.

CDR3: CSVSPGTGGQPQHF. CDR3 sequence (DNA): TGCAGCGTATCCCCGGGGACAGGGGGGCAGCCCCAGCATTTT. The rearrangement joins TRBV29-1 to TRBJ1-5, with 11 bases fitting TRBD1. Unmatched junction bases numbered 8, after V lost 6 bases and J lost 7 bases. The CDR3 contains 14 residues. Germline V CDR1 and CDR2: SQVTM, ANQGSEA.

The V call is TRBV20-1, the J call TRBJ1-5; 10 positions match TRBD1. The CDR3 covers 15 residues. Trimming at V came to 6 bases and at J to 6 bases, leaving 11 bases not matched to a gene. Germline V gene lookup returns CDR1 DFQATT and CDR2 SNEGSKA (reference sequence). CDR3 in amino acids: CSARQGANNGQPQHF. The DNA for the CDR3 is TGCAGTGCACGACAGGGGGCGAATAACGGTCAGCCCCAGCATTTT.

The rearrangement uses TRBV6-1 and TRBJ2-5; D not certain. The V gene's germline CDR1 is MNHNS and CDR2 SASEGT. The CDR3 runs 14 residues. V was shortened by 5 bases and J by 2 bases, with 12 bases between the two germline ends. CDR3 loop: CASSPDGRQETQYF. Written as DNA, the CDR3 is TGTGCCAGCAGTCCCGACGGACGACAAGAGACCCAGTACTTC.

This rearrangement joins TRBV29-1 to TRBJ1-2; D uncertain. The CDR3 has 14 amino acids. Trimming stripped 4 bases from V and 5 bases from J, with 17 bases between. Germline values: CDR1 SQVTM, CDR2 ANQGSEA. For the CDR3, the DNA is TGCAGCGTTGGGAGACCTGAACTTTCGTATGGCTACACCTTC. It yields the protein CSVGRPELSYGYTF.

The chain links TRBV5-1 to TRBJ2-2, with a weak D call TRBD1 (5 bases). CDR1 is SGHRS, CDR2 YFSETQ, per germline. The V gene lost 4 bases and the J gene lost 0 bases, with 19 bases spanning the gap. The CDR3 extends over 18 amino acids. As DNA, the CDR3 is TGCGCCAGCAGCCTCGGCTTAGGACACGCTTCGAACACCGGGGAGCTGTTTTTT. It encodes CASSLGLGHASNTGELFF.

J is TRBJ2-2 and V is TRBV7-2; TRBD2 matches 7 bases. V lost 1 base, J lost 6 bases, and 5 bases stayed unmatched. The germline V gene has CDR1 SGHTA and CDR2 FQGNSA. The CDR3 totals 15 residues. The CDR3 coding sequence is TGTGCCAGCAGCTTAGGAGGGCGGGAGTCCGGGGAGCTGTTTTTT. Translated, it gives CASSLGGRESGELFF.

The DNA of the CDR3 is TGTGCCAGCAGTGATAACAGGAATCAGCCCCAGCATTTT. Its protein product is CASSDNRNQPQHF. The V gene is TRBV3-1, the J gene TRBJ1-5; possible D gene TRBD1, 5 bases. The CDR3 loop spans 13 amino acids. Trimming cost V 6 bases and J 4 bases, with 10 bases left between them. CDR1 is LGHDT, CDR2 YNNKEL, per germline (reference sequence).

The CDR3 loop reads CASSFGEGGQPQHF. The DNA of the CDR3 is TGTGCCAGCAGTTTCGGTGAGGGCGGTCAGCCCCAGCATTTT. The gene calls are TRBV27 and TRBJ1-5; no firm D call. CDR3 length: 14 amino acids. The germline CDR1 and CDR2 sequences are MNHEY and SMNVEV (reference sequence). The V and J ends lost 3 bases and 6 bases respectively, with 12 bases between them.

The chain recombines TRBV3-1 with TRBJ2-1; 7 positions match TRBD1. The trim removed 4 bases at V and 5 bases at J, leaving 5 bases unmatched. This CDR3 comprises 14 residues. Germline loops: CDR1 LGHDT, CDR2 YNNKEL (reference sequence). CDR3 sequence (DNA): TGTGCCAGCAGCCCTAGGGGGCGCCACAATGAGCAGTTCTTC. Protein: CASSPRGRHNEQFF.

The V call is TRBV3-1, the J call TRBJ1-3; the D is unclear. Germline V gene sequence: CDR1 LGHDT, CDR2 YNNKEL (reference sequence). Trimming shortened V by 2 bases and J by 2 bases, and 10 bases separated the two germline ends. This CDR3 comprises 15 residues. The CDR3 bases are TGTGCCAGCAGCCAACGGAAACCGACTGGAAACACCATATATTTT. Amino acids: CASSQRKPTGNTIYF.

This rearrangement joins TRBV12-3 or TRBV12-4 to TRBJ1-2; tentatively, D is TRBD1 (5 bases). CDR3 length: 13 residues. V was clipped by 6 bases and J by 4 bases, with 12 bases between them. The CDR3, as DNA: TGTGCCAGCAGCGGGACGGGACTCTATGGCTACACCTTC. Its protein is CASSGTGLYGYTF.

The chain links TRBV20-1 to TRBJ1-2; D is undetermined. This CDR3 spans 12 amino acids. Germline V CDR1 and CDR2: DFQATT, SNEGSKA (reference sequence). Between the trimmed V and J ends, which lost 5 bases and 7 bases, there was a span of 14 bases. The CDR3 region has the DNA TGCAGTGCTTCCCCTACGGAGTCTGGCTACACCTTC. This codes for CSASPTESGYTF.

V is TRBV29-1 and J is TRBJ2-7; D may be TRBD2 (6 bases). The V gene lost 6 bases and the J gene lost 1 base, with 13 bases spanning the gap. There are 13 residues in the CDR3. Germline assignment: CDR1 SQVTM and CDR2 ANQGSEA. For the CDR3, the DNA is TGCAGCGTCCAGGTGGAGGGTTCCTACGAGCAGTACGTC. It is translated as CSVQVEGSYEQYV.

This chain connects TRBV5-1 to TRBJ2-7; 7 positions agree with TRBD2. This CDR3 is built from 13 residues. Trimming took 0 bases from V and 6 from J; bases not matched to a gene: 3. Germline V gene lookup returns CDR1 SGHRS and CDR2 YFSETQ. Here the CDR3 DNA reads TGCGCCAGCAGCTTGGATTCGGGGGGCGAGCAGTACTTC. This sequence encodes CASSLDSGGEQYF.

DNA for the CDR3: TGTGCCAGCAGCCCAACGCGGGGGCCAGAGACCCAGTACTTC. Translated: CASSPTRGPETQYF. This chain joins TRBV11-2 and TRBJ2-5; weak D call: TRBD2 (7 bases). Germline CDR1 and CDR2: SGHAT and FQNNGV. V was cut by 5 bases and J by 4 bases, with 14 bases left in between. The length of the CDR3 is 14 residues.

This chain joins TRBV6-2 or TRBV6-3 and TRBJ1-1; D ambiguous. V lost 2 bases, J lost 1 base, and 5 bases lay in between. The CDR3 consists of 13 residues. Germline CDR1 and CDR2: MNHEY and SVGEGT. The CDR3 sequence: CASSYPGNTEAFF. The CDR3 nucleotides are TGTGCCAGCAGTTACCCGGGGAACACTGAAGCTTTCTTT.

This clonotype was counted a single time. The V and J genes are TRBV12-3 or TRBV12-4 and TRBJ2-5; D possibly uses TRBD1 or TRBD2 (5 bases each). The CDR3 consists of 13 residues. V gave up 6 bases and J gave up 5 bases, with 13 bases separating them. The CDR3: CASSWDRGETQYF. In nucleotides, the CDR3 is TGTGCCAGCAGCTGGGACCGTGGGGAGACCCAGTACTTC.

The chain employs TRBV7-8 and TRBJ1-2, with 7 bases aligning to TRBD1. The ends lost 4 bases at V and 6 bases at J; junction bases unmatched: 14. In germline, CDR1 is SGHVS, CDR2 FQNEAQ. CDR3 length equals 16 residues. The CDR3, as DNA: TGTGCCAGCAGCTATACGACAGCGAGGGGGCGTGATGGCTACACCTTC. Residues: CASSYTTARGRDGYTF.

This chain uses TRBV20-1 with TRBJ2-7; D gene uncertain. CDR3 length: 13 amino acids. V lost 3 bases and J lost 0, with 9 bases in between. Germline V CDR1 and CDR2: DFQATT, SNEGSKA (reference sequence). The CDR3 DNA follows: TGCAGTGCTAGCGCTCCTAGCTCCTACGAGCAGTACTTC. It is translated as CSASAPSSYEQYF.